This T cell receptor beta chain derives from a study of OX40 agonist ivuxolimab in advanced cancers. Study at large: An agonistic human IgG2 monoclonal antibody against OX40 (CD134) was given. Checkpoint inhibitors had been given previously to roughly 40% of patients. Study observations and caveats: Clonal expansion was seen in CD4+ and CD8+ blood T cells by week 6 at 0.1 to 3.0 mg/kg. More expanded clones were seen, on average, in CD8+ T cells than in CD4+.

Comments on this clone: Its target is unknown.

Germline CDR1 and CDR2: GTSNPN and SVGIG (reference sequence). The CDR3 covers 14 residues. The germline V and J ends were trimmed by 0 bases and 4 bases, with 12 bases remaining between them. This table comes from immunoSEQ multiplex PCR, and its TCRdb copy is limited to in-frame clones, with some not included. Of more than 60,000 clones listed, roughly four fifths are singletons. This receptor was obtained from an adult with an advanced solid tumor such as melanoma, head and neck, liver or kidney cancer. Material: CD4+ or CD8+ T cells sorted from blood, obtained in a trial of the OX40 agonist ivuxolimab. The rearrangement links TRBV30 to TRBJ2-5; D possibly corresponds to TRBD1 (6 bases). CDR3 sequence (DNA): TGTGCCTGGAGTGTAAGACAGGTCAGAGAGACCCAGTACTTC. Translating gives CAWSVRQVRETQYF.